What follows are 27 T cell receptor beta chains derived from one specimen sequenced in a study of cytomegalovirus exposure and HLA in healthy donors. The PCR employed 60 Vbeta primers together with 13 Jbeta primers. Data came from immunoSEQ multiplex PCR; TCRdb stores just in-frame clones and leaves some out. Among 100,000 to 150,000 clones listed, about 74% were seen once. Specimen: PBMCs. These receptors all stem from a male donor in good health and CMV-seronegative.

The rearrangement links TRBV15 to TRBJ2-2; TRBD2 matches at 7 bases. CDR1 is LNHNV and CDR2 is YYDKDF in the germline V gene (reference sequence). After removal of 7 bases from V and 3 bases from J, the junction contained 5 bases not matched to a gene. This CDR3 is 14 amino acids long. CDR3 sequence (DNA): TGTGCCACCAAGCGGGACGGCTACACCGGGGAGCTGTTTTTT. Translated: CATKRDGYTGELFF. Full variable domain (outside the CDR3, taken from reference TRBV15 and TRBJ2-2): DAMVIQNPRYQVTQFGKPVTLSCSQTLNHNVMYWYQQKSSQAPKLLFHYYDKDFNNEADTPDNFQSRRPNTSFCFLDIRSPGLGDTAMYLCATKRDGYTGELFFGEGSRLTVL.

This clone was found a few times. This CDR3 is CASSPDNSNEKLFF. CDR3 bases: TGTGCCAGCAGCCCGGACAACTCAAATGAAAAACTGTTTTTT. The chain links TRBV5-6 to TRBJ1-4; tentative D call: TRBD1 (5 bases). With 4 bases removed from V and 5 bases from J, the gap between germline ends came to 12 bases. There are 14 residues in the CDR3. Germline V gives CDR1 SGHDT, CDR2 YYEEEE.

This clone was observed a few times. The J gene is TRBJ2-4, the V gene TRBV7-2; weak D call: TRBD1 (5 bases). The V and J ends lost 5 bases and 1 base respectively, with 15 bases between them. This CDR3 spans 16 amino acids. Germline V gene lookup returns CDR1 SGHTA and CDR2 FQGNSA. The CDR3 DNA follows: TGTGCCAGCAGCCAGCAGGGCAGGTGGGCCAAAAACATTCAGTACTTC. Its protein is CASSQQGRWAKNIQYF.

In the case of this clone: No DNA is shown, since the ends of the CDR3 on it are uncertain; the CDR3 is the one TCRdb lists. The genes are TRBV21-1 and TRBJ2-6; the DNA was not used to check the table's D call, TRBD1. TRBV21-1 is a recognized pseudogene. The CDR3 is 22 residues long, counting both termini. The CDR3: CASSRCQVRGLFWGQGANVLTF.

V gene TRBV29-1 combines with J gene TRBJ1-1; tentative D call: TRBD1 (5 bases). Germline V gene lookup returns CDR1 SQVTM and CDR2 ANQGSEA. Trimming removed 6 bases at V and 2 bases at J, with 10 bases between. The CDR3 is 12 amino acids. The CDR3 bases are TGCAGCGTCGGGACTGTAAACACTGAAGCTTTCTTT. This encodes CSVGTVNTEAFF.

As DNA, the CDR3 is TGTGCCACCAGCTTGGACAGGCGATTTAACACTGAAGCTTTCTTT. It translates to CATSLDRRFNTEAFF. V is TRBV15 and J is TRBJ1-1, with TRBD1 matching over 7 bases. The CDR3 has 15 residues. J lost 2 bases, V lost 5 bases, and 8 bases had no gene match. In germline, CDR1 is LNHNV, CDR2 YYDKDF (reference sequence).

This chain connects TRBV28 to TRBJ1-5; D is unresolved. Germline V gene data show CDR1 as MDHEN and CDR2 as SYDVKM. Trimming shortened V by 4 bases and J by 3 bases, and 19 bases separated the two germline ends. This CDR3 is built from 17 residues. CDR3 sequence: CASSSPGWELYNQPQHF. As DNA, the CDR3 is TGTGCCAGCAGTTCCCCGGGATGGGAGTTATACAATCAGCCCCAGCATTTT.

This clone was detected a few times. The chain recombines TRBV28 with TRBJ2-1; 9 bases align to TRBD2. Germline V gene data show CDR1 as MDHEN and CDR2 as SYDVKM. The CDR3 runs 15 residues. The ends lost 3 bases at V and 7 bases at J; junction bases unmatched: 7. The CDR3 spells CASSLRAGGPNEQFF. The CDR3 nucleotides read TGTGCCAGCAGTTTGAGGGCGGGGGGGCCAAATGAGCAGTTCTTC.

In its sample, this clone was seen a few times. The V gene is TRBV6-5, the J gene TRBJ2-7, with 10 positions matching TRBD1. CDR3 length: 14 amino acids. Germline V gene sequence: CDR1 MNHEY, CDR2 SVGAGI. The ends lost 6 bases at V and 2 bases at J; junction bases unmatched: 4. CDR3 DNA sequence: TGTGCCAGCAGCACGGGGACAGGGGCCTACGAGCAGTACTTC. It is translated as CASSTGTGAYEQYF.

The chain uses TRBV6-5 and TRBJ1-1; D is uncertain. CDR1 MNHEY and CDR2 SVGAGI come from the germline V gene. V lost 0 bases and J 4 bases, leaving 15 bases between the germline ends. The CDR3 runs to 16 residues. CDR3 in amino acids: CASSYSIAAFGTEAFF. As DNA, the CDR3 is TGTGCCAGCAGTTACTCGATTGCGGCGTTTGGCACTGAAGCTTTCTTT.

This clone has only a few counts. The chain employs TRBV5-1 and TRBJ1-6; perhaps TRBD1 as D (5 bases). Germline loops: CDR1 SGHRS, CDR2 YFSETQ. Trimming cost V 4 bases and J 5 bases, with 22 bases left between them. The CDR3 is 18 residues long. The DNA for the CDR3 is TGCGCCAGCAGCGCGACAGACACCAGGGCTCGGAATAATTCACCCCTCCACTTT. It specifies CASSATDTRARNNSPLHF.

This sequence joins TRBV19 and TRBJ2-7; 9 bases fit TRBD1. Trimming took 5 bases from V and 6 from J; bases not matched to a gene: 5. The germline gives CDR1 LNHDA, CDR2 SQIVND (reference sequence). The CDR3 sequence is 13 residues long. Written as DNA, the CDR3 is TGTGCCAGTAGTCGGGACAGGGATCTCGAGCAGTACTTC. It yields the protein CASSRDRDLEQYF.

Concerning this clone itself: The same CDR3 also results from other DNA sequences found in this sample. CDR3: CASSYGTDNSPLHF. In DNA form, the CDR3 reads TGTGCCAGCAGTTATGGGACAGATAATTCACCCCTCCACTTT. The rearrangement links TRBV6-5 to TRBJ1-6; 7 nucleotides line up with TRBD1. This CDR3 contains 14 residues. Germline V gene data show CDR1 as MNHEY and CDR2 as SVGAGI. After removal of 3 bases from V and 5 bases from J, the junction contained 1 base not matched to a gene.

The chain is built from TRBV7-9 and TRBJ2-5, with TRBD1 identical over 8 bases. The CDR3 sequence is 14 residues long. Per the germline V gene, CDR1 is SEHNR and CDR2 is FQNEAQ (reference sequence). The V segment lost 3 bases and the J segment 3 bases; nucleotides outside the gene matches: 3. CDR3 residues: CASSFTGGKETQYF. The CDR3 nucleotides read TGTGCCAGCAGCTTTACAGGGGGGAAAGAGACCCAGTACTTC.

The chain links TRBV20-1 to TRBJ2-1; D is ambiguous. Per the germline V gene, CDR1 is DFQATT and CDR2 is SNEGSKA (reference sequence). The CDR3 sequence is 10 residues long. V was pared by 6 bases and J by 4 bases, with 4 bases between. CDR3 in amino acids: CSAPYNEQFF. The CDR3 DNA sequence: TGCAGTGCCCCGTACAATGAGCAGTTCTTC.

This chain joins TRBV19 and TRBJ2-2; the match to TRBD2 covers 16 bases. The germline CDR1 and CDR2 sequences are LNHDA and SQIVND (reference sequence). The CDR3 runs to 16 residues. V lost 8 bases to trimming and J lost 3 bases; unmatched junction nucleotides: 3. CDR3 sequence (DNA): TGTGCCAGTGGGACTAGCGGGAGGGCGGACACCGGGGAGCTGTTTTTT. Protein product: CASGTSGRADTGELFF.

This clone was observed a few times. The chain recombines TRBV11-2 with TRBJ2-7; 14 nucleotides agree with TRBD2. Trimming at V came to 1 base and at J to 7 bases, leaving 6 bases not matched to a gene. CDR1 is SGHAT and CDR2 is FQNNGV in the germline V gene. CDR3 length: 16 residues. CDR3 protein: CASSLGGLAGGEEQYF. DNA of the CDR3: TGTGCCAGCAGCTTAGGCGGACTAGCGGGAGGTGAAGAGCAGTACTTC. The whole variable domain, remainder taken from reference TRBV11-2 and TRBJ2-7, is EAGVAQSPRYKIIEKRQSVAFWCNPISGHATLYWYQQILGQGPKLLIQFQNNGVVDDSQLPKDRFSAERLKGVDSTLKIQPAKLEDSAVYLCASSLGGLAGGEEQYFGPGTRLTVT.

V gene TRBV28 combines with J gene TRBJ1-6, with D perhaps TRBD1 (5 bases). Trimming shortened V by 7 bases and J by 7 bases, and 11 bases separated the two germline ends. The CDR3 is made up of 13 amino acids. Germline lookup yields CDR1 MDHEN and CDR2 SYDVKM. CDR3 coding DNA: TGTGCCAGCAAGGAGGGGATGAATTCACCCCTCCACTTT. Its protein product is CASKEGMNSPLHF.

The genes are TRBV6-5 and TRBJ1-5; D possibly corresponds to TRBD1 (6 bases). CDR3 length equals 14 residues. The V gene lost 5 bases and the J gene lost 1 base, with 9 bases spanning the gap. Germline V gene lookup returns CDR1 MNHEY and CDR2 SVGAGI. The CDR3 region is CASSAGQSNQPQHF. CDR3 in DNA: TGTGCCAGCAGTGCCGGACAGAGCAATCAGCCCCAGCATTTT.

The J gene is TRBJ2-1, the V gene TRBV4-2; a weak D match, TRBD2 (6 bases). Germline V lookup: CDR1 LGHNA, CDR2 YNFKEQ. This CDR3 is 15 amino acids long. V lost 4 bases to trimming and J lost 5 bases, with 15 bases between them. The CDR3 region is CASSRQPGGNNEQFF. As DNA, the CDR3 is TGTGCCAGCAGCCGTCAACCCGGGGGAAACAATGAGCAGTTCTTC.

The CDR3 here is CASSQGEDTGPYTEAFF. For the CDR3, the DNA is TGTGCCAGCAGCCAGGGGGAGGACACCGGGCCGTACACTGAAGCTTTCTTT. This rearrangement joins TRBV4-2 to TRBJ1-1, with a possible D match to TRBD1 (5 bases). The V end was cut by 3 bases, the J end by 3 bases, with 20 bases between. The CDR3 sequence is 17 residues long. CDR1 LGHNA and CDR2 YNFKEQ come from the germline V gene.

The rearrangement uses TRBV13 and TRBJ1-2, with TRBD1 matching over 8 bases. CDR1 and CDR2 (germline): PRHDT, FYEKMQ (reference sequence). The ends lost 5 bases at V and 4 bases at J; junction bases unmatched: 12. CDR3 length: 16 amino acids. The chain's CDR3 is CASSPDRAVAGYGYTF. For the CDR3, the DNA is TGTGCCAGCAGCCCGGACAGGGCGGTGGCAGGCTATGGCTACACCTTC.

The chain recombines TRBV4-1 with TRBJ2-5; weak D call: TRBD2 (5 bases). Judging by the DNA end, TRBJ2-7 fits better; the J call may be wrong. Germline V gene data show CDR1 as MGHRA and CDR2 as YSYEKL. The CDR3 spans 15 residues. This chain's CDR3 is CASSLGPGNNGEQYF. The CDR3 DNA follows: TGCGCCAGCAGCCTCGGACCGGGAAACAACGGCGAGCAGTACTTC.

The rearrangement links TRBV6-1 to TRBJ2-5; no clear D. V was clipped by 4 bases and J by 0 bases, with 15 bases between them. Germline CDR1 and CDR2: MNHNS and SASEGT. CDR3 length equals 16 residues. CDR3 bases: TGTGCCAGCAGTGTAAGAAGATTACAGTACCAAGAGACCCAGTACTTC. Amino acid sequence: CASSVRRLQYQETQYF.

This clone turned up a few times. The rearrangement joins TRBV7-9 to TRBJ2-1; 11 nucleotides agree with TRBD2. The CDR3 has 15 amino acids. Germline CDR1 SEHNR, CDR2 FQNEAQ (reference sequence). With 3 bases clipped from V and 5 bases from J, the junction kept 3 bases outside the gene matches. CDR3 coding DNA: TGTGCCAGCAGCTTTAGCGGGGGGGTCCACAATGAGCAGTTCTTC. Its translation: CASSFSGGVHNEQFF. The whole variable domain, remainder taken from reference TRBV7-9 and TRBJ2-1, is DTGVSQNPRHKITKRGQNVTFRCDPISEHNRLYWYRQTLGQGPEFLTYFQNEAQLEKSRLLSDRFSAERPKGSFSTLEIQRTEQGDSAMYLCASSFSGGVHNEQFFGPGTRLTVL.

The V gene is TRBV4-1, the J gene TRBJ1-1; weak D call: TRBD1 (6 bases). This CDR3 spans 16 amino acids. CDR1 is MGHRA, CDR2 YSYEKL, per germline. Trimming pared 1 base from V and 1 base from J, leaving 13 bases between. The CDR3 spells CASSQATGRGNTEAFF. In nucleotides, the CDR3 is TGCGCCAGCAGCCAAGCAACAGGGAGGGGGAACACTGAAGCTTTCTTT.

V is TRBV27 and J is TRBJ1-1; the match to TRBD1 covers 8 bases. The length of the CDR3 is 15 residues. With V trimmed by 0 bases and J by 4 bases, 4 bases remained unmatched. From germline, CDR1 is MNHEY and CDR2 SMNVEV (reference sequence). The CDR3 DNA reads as TGTGCCAGCAGTTTATCGCCAGGGACAGGCACTGAAGCTTTCTTT. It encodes CASSLSPGTGTEAFF.